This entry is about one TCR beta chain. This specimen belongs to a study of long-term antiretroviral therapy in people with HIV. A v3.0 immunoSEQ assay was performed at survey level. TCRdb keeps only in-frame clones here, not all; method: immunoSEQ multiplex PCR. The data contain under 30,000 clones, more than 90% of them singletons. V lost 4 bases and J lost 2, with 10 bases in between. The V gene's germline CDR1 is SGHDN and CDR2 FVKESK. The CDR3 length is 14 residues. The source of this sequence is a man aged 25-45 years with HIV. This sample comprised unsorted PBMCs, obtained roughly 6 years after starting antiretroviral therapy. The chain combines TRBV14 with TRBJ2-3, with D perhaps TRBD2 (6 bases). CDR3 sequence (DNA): TGTGCCAGCAGCCCCGGGACTCACACAGATACGCAGTATTTT. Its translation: CASSPGTHTDTQYF.